Following are 27 T cell receptor beta chains from one sample sequenced in a study of metastatic and nonmetastatic thyroid tumors. TCRdb reassembled clones from the PCR reads with MiXCR. The sample lists fewer than 30,000 clones; around 15% were seen once. No treatment of any kind had been given to any patient before thyroid surgery. The sequenced material came from blood. The source of these receptors is a female donor with papillary thyroid cancer or a benign thyroid nodule (not recorded which). Some clones in this sample may be carry-over from other donors' samples.

This clone has just a few counts. V usage is TRBV6-1 and J usage is TRBJ2-3; 14 bases are a match to TRBD2. J was trimmed by 3 bases and V by 7 bases; bases with no gene match: 3. This CDR3 has 15 residues. Germline V gives CDR1 MNHNS, CDR2 SASEGT. CDR3 in amino acids: CASTGLAGGTDTQYF. CDR3 DNA sequence: TGTGCCAGCACCGGACTAGCGGGGGGAACAGATACGCAGTATTTT.

This clone was found a few times. The chain has TRBV30 and TRBJ1-2; 10 bases align to TRBD1. Trimming cost V 7 bases and J 8 bases; bases outside gene matches: 10. Germline loops: CDR1 GTSNPN, CDR2 SVGIG (reference sequence). The CDR3 consists of 13 residues. The DNA for the CDR3 is TGTGCCTACACACCGGGACAGGGGCTGGGCTACACCTTC. Protein product: CAYTPGQGLGYTF.

This clone was seen ten or more times. The chain couples TRBV7-3 to TRBJ2-2; D not certain. The CDR3 contains 14 residues. CDR1 SGHTA and CDR2 FQGTGA come from the germline V gene. V lost 0 bases, J lost 4 bases, and 6 bases lay in between. CDR3 DNA: TGTGCCAGCAGCTTAACTCGCCTCACCGGGGAGCTGTTTTTT. Protein sequence: CASSLTRLTGELFF.

This clone was observed a few times. This may arise from a read error, as a much more abundant clone is one base away. This chain joins TRBV6-2 or TRBV6-3 and TRBJ2-2; D not certain. The V gene's germline CDR1 is MNHEY and CDR2 SVGEGT. This CDR3 is 13 amino acids long. Trimming shortened V by 4 bases and J by 5 bases, and 8 bases separated the two germline ends. The CDR3: CASSSWETGELFF. The CDR3 nucleotides read TGTGCCAGCAGTTCCTGGGAAACCGGGGAGCTGTTTTTT.

With regard to this clone: Since a much larger clone is just one base distant, this may be a read error. Other DNA sequences within the sample encode an identical CDR3. This chain links TRBV29-1 with TRBJ2-7; D call uncertain. This CDR3 spans 13 amino acids. Germline V gene data show CDR1 as SQVTM and CDR2 as ANQGSEA. The V end was cut by 0 bases, the J end by 9 bases, with 15 bases between. The DNA for the CDR3 is TGCAGCGTTGAAGAAAGACCCAAGAACGGGCAGTACTTC. Protein sequence: CSVEERPKNGQYF.

This clone was found a few times. This sequence may be a read error, since a much larger clone differs from it by one base. The chain couples TRBV9 to TRBJ1-1; 9 nucleotides line up with TRBD1. CDR1 is SGDLS and CDR2 is YYNGEE in the germline V gene. The J segment lost 4 bases and the V segment lost 3 bases, leaving 4 bases of the junction unmatched. This CDR3 contains 14 residues. Here the CDR3 DNA reads TGTGCCAGCAGCGCCGGGACAGGGAGCACTGAAGCTTTCTTT. Translating it yields CASSAGTGSTEAFF.

At least ten counts were recorded for this clone. The rearrangement joins TRBV5-1 to TRBJ2-3, with 14 bases that match TRBD2. Germline V gives CDR1 SGHRS, CDR2 YFSETQ. With V trimmed by 3 bases and J by 3 bases, 6 bases remained unmatched. The CDR3 runs 17 residues. As DNA, the CDR3 is TGCGCCAGCAGCTGGGGGACTAGCGGGAGTAGTACAGATACGCAGTATTTT. Protein: CASSWGTSGSSTDTQYF.

This clone was detected many times. The chain joins TRBV9 to TRBJ1-4, with a weak D call TRBD1 (6 bases). Germline V gene data show CDR1 as SGDLS and CDR2 as YYNGEE. Trimming stripped 3 bases from V and 8 bases from J, with 17 bases between. The CDR3 consists of 15 residues. In DNA form, the CDR3 reads TGTGCCAGCAGCGACGGAGGGGGTTTTGGAGAAAAACTGTTTTTT. It encodes CASSDGGGFGEKLFF.

This clone was counted at least ten times. The chain combines TRBV5-6 with TRBJ1-4; no definite D call. The CDR3 loop spans 14 amino acids. The germline V and J ends were trimmed by 4 bases and 6 bases, with 13 bases remaining between them. Germline V gene data show CDR1 as SGHDT and CDR2 as YYEEEE. The CDR3 spells CASSARGTDEKLFF. CDR3 DNA: TGTGCCAGCAGCGCTCGAGGTACAGATGAAAAACTGTTTTTT. Looking up the rest from reference TRBV5-6 and TRBJ1-4 gives the full variable domain: DAGVTQSPTHLIKTRGQQVTLRCSPKSGHDTVSWYQQALGQGPQFIFQYYEEEERQRGNFPDRFSGHQFPNYSSELNVNALLLGDSALYLCASSARGTDEKLFFGSGTQLSVL.

At least ten counts were recorded for this clone. The genes are TRBV15 and TRBJ2-1; D is uncertain. Deletions cut 0 bases from V and 4 bases from J, with 10 bases between. The CDR3 covers 15 residues. Germline V gives CDR1 LNHNV, CDR2 YYDKDF (reference sequence). The CDR3 region is CATSRDLTGYNEQFF. Written as DNA, the CDR3 is TGTGCCACCAGCAGAGATCTCACTGGATACAATGAGCAGTTCTTC.

J is TRBJ2-7 and V is TRBV7-3; weak D call: TRBD2 (6 bases). The CDR3 is made up of 16 amino acids. Germline V gene lookup returns CDR1 SGHTA and CDR2 FQGTGA. With 5 bases removed from V and 0 bases from J, the gap between germline ends came to 17 bases. In DNA form, the CDR3 reads TGTGCCAGCAGCGCCGTCGGGGGTGGGGGCTCCTACGAGCAGTACTTC. As protein: CASSAVGGGGSYEQYF.

Within the sample, this clone is medium-sized. This chain joins TRBV28 and TRBJ1-2; D gene uncertain. CDR1 is MDHEN, CDR2 SYDVKM, per germline. The CDR3 is made up of 12 amino acids. Trimming removed 6 bases at V and 8 bases at J, with 13 bases between. This CDR3 reads CASSRPERGYTF. DNA for the CDR3: TGTGCCAGCAGCAGACCAGAACGGGGCTACACCTTC.

This clone was seen a handful of times. The rearrangement uses TRBV3-1 and TRBJ2-3, with TRBD2 matching over 8 bases. Germline V gives CDR1 LGHDT, CDR2 YNNKEL (reference sequence). V trimming: 0 bases; J trimming: 3 bases; junction bases outside the gene matches: 11. CDR3 length: 18 residues. The CDR3: CASSQEWRGVRSTDTQYF. CDR3 in DNA: TGTGCCAGCAGCCAAGAATGGCGGGGGGTACGTAGTACAGATACGCAGTATTTT.

This chain connects TRBV7-2 to TRBJ2-3; no clear D gene. The CDR3 covers 14 residues. Germline CDR1 is SGHTA and CDR2 is FQGNSA. Between the trimmed V and J ends, which lost 3 bases and 2 bases, there was a span of 9 bases. CDR3 in DNA: TGTGCCAGCAGCTTTACTCAGGCCACAGATACGCAGTATTTT. This encodes CASSFTQATDTQYF.

This clone has at least ten counts. The chain employs TRBV24-1 and TRBJ2-1; D tentatively reads TRBD1 or TRBD2 (5 bases each). This CDR3 region has 15 residues. V gave up 12 bases and J gave up 5 bases, with 22 bases separating them. Per germline, CDR1 KGHDR and CDR2 SFDVKD. This CDR3 reads CALSPSGTVDNEQFF. In nucleotides, the CDR3 is TGTGCCCTTAGTCCATCCGGGACGGTAGACAATGAGCAGTTCTTC.

This clone came up many times. The J gene is TRBJ2-7, the V gene TRBV4-2; possible D gene TRBD2, 5 bases. Germline values: CDR1 LGHNA, CDR2 YNFKEQ. There are 13 residues in the CDR3. V lost 0 bases, J lost 5 bases, and 8 bases lay in between. Here the CDR3 reads CASSQDSGNEQYF. CDR3 sequence (DNA): TGTGCCAGCAGCCAAGATTCGGGGAACGAGCAGTACTTC.

This clone was observed a few times. The CDR3 DNA is TGTGCCAGCAGCTCCGGCGGCAGGGGATACGAGCAGTACTTC. Amino acid sequence: CASSSGGRGYEQYF. The chain recombines TRBV7-9 with TRBJ2-7; the D gene is possibly TRBD1 (6 bases). CDR3 length: 14 residues. The V and J ends lost 4 bases and 4 bases respectively, with 14 bases between them. Germline CDR1 reads SEHNR; CDR2 reads FQNEAQ (reference sequence).

This clone rates as medium-sized. This chain links TRBV12-3 or TRBV12-4 with TRBJ2-1; 7 bases are shared with TRBD2. CDR3 length: 13 amino acids. After removal of 3 bases from V and 6 bases from J, the junction contained 2 bases not matched to a gene. The CDR3 spells CASSFSGGNEQFF. The CDR3 nucleotides are TGTGCCAGCAGTTTTTCGGGAGGCAATGAGCAGTTCTTC.

This clone was observed at least ten times. V is TRBV11-2 and J is TRBJ1-4, with no clear D. The germline CDR1 and CDR2 sequences are SGHAT and FQNNGV. CDR3 length equals 14 residues. The V gene lost 4 bases and the J gene lost 10 bases, with 16 bases spanning the gap. The CDR3, as DNA: TGTGCCAGCAGCTCTCCTGGGGTGGGAGGAAAACTGTTTTTT. This codes for CASSSPGVGGKLFF.

Turning to this clone: Since a much larger clone is just one base distant, this may be a read error. The same CDR3 arises from other DNA sequences in this sample as well. This chain links TRBV7-9 with TRBJ1-2; no firm D call. The CDR3 covers 15 residues. V lost 5 bases to trimming and J lost 8 bases, with 21 bases between them. The V gene's germline CDR1 is SEHNR and CDR2 FQNEAQ (reference sequence). Written as DNA, the CDR3 is TGTGCCAGCAGCCTCCTCTCTTACGATTCCTACGGCTACACCTTC. This codes for CASSLLSYDSYGYTF. The complete variable domain, with remaining parts taken from reference TRBV7-9 and TRBJ1-2, reads DTGVSQNPRHKITKRGQNVTFRCDPISEHNRLYWYRQTLGQGPEFLTYFQNEAQLEKSRLLSDRFSAERPKGSFSTLEIQRTEQGDSAMYLCASSLLSYDSYGYTFGSGTRLTVV.

About this clone itself: A junction boundary mismatches the germline segment, possibly from a read error. The rearrangement joins TRBV6-9 to TRBJ2-5; perhaps TRBD1 as D (5 bases). The CDR3 has 11 amino acids. CDR1 and CDR2 (germline): MNHGY, SVAAGI. The CDR3 sequence: CASIGVETQYF. In nucleotides, the CDR3 is TGCGCCAGCATAGGGGTGGAAACCCAGTACTTC.

This clone appeared many times. The rearrangement uses TRBV5-1 and TRBJ2-2, with unresolved D. Germline V gene lookup returns CDR1 SGHRS and CDR2 YFSETQ. V lost 5 bases and J 4 bases, leaving 6 bases between the germline ends. CDR3 length equals 12 residues. The CDR3 DNA reads TGCGCCAGCAGATGGGGCACCGGGGAGCTGTTTTTT. Protein sequence: CASRWGTGELFF.

V and J are TRBV11-1 and TRBJ2-3; tentatively, D is TRBD2 (6 bases). The CDR3 has 15 amino acids. The V and J ends lost 10 bases and 3 bases respectively, with 20 bases between them. The V gene's germline CDR1 is SGHAT and CDR2 FQDESV (reference sequence). CDR3 sequence reads: CAIHTVGEVTDTQYF. The CDR3 coding sequence is TGTGCCATCCACACCGTAGGGGAGGTAACAGATACGCAGTATTTT.

This clone was observed a few times. CDR3 in amino acids: CASRRTGSVNEQFF. In DNA form, the CDR3 reads TGTGCCAGCAGGAGGACAGGGAGTGTCAATGAGCAGTTCTTC. The chain joins TRBV12-3 or TRBV12-4 to TRBJ2-1, with TRBD1 identical over 8 bases. V trimming: 6 bases; J trimming: 6 bases; junction bases outside the gene matches: 7. CDR3 size: 14 residues.

The table lists this clone with many counts. The genes are TRBV4-2 and TRBJ2-3; TRBD2 agrees at 8 bases. Looked up from germline, CDR1 is LGHNA and CDR2 is YNFKEQ. This CDR3 has 16 residues. V was pared by 4 bases and J by 3 bases, with 9 bases of the junction left unmatched. CDR3 loop: CASSPGGERGTDTQYF. In DNA form, the CDR3 reads TGTGCCAGCAGCCCCGGGGGGGAGAGAGGAACAGATACGCAGTATTTT.

By sample fraction, this clone is medium-sized (0.01 to 0.1%). The rearrangement joins TRBV2 to TRBJ2-5, with TRBD2 identical over 9 bases. The CDR3 extends over 14 amino acids. The V segment lost 3 bases and the J segment 5 bases; nucleotides outside the gene matches: 4. Germline loops: CDR1 SNHLY, CDR2 FYNNEI. In DNA, the CDR3 is TGTGCCAGCAGTGAGGGCGGGGGGGTGGAGACCCAGTACTTC. As protein: CASSEGGGVETQYF.

This clone was recorded a few times. This sequence joins TRBV5-1 and TRBJ2-5, with 7 bases aligning to TRBD2. CDR3 length: 13 amino acids. CDR1 is SGHRS and CDR2 is YFSETQ in the germline V gene. With V trimmed by 4 bases and J by 5 bases, 5 bases remained unmatched. CDR3 DNA sequence: TGCGCCAGCAGCCCTGCTAGCGGCGAGACCCAGTACTTC. This sequence encodes CASSPASGETQYF. Variable domain in full (rest from reference TRBV5-1 and TRBJ2-5): KAGVTQTPRYLIKTRGQQVTLSCSPISGHRSVSWYQQTPGQGLQFLFEYFSETQRNKGNFPGRFSGRQFSNSRSEMNVSTLELGDSALYLCASSPASGETQYFGPGTRLLVL.